A selection of T cell receptor beta chains follows, all from one sample in a study of beta chain features in type 1 diabetes. The data were produced by immunoSEQ multiplex PCR, yet TCRdb's version contains in-frame clones alone and is incomplete. The sample lists about 300,000 clones, approximately 8.1% occurring once. The sequenced sample consisted of central memory CD4+ T cells from blood. The receptors here all came from a woman aged 18-30 years in good health. CDR3s include the opening cysteine and the closing phenylalanine or tryptophan. A D gene is named only where the DNA matches it firmly. Clone size is not always given. Where it is, it says once, few, many or a class for expanded clones.

TRBV29-1	TRBJ2-1	.	.	TGCAGCGTTGCTCTCCACCCTTACGGGTCTCTCAATGAGCAGTTCTTC	CSVALHPYGSLNEQFF
TRBV18	TRBJ1-2	few	.	TGTGCCAGCTCACCAGGAAGCTTGGAGCATGGCTACACCTTC	CASSPGSLEHGYTF
TRBV5-8	TRBJ1-1	.	.	TGTGCCAGCAGCTTGTTACAGGGTGAGGGATACACTGAAGCTTTCTTT	CASSLLQGEGYTEAFF
TRBV6-5	TRBJ2-1	.	TRBD2	TGTGCCAGCAGTTATTTGGCGGGAGGGCACAATGAGCAGTTCTTC	CASSYLAGGHNEQFF
TRBV15	TRBJ1-5	.	.	TGTGCCACCAGCAGAGATCTGTGGAGCAATCAGCCCCAGCATTTT	CATSRDLWSNQPQHF
TRBV9	TRBJ2-2	few	.	TGTGCCAGCAGCATGCTACTGGGGACCGGGGAGCTGTTTTTT	CASSMLLGTGELFF
TRBV20-1	TRBJ1-1	.	.	TGCAGTGCAGCCAACACTGAAGCTTTCTTT	CSAANTEAFF
TRBV2	TRBJ2-5	few	.	TGTGCCAGCAGTGAGGGGTGGAACCAAGAGACCCAGTACTTC	CASSEGWNQETQYF
TRBV28	TRBJ1-1	.	.	TGTGCCAGCAGTCGGATGTGGGGCACTGAAGCTTTCTTT	CASSRMWGTEAFF
TRBV2	TRBJ1-5	few	TRBD1	TGTGCCAGCACTACGACAGGGAATCAGCCCCAGCATTTT	CASTTTGNQPQHF
TRBV4-3	TRBJ1-4	many	.	TGCGCCAGCAGCCAAGAAACTGGGTTAGGGGCGGAACTGTTTTTT	CASSQETGLGAELFF
TRBV15	TRBJ2-1	few	.	TGTGCCACCAGCAGAGTTGCGCCAGCCAAAGCGAATGAGCAGTTCTTC	CATSRVAPAKANEQFF
TRBV27	TRBJ2-2	.	TRBD2	TGTGCCAGCAGTTTACATTTGAGGACTAGCGGGGGGGCTGGGGAGCTGTTTTTT	CASSLHLRTSGGAGELFF
TRBV7-9	TRBJ1-3	many	.	TGTGCCAGCAGCTTAGCCTCACTACAGGGAAACACCATATATTTT	CASSLASLQGNTIYF
TRBV25-1	TRBJ2-7	few	.	TGTGCCAGCAGTGAATACGGGCAGGGGCACGAGCAGTACTTC	CASSEYGQGHEQYF
TRBV5-4	TRBJ1-2	few	.	TGTGCCAGCAGCCCACCTCAGGGATTCTCCAACTATGGCTACACCTTC	CASSPPQGFSNYGYTF
TRBV6-5	TRBJ1-2	.	TRBD1	TGTGCCAGCAGTTACGAAGGGGGCAGTGGCTACACCTTC	CASSYEGGSGYTF
TRBV5-5	TRBJ1-5	few	.	TGTGCCAGCAGCCTCGGCGGGGGCAGGAATCAGCCCCAGCATTTT	CASSLGGGRNQPQHF
TRBV11-3	TRBJ1-1	.	.	TGTGCCAGCAGCTTTTCTCCGAACACTGAAGCTTTCTTT	CASSFSPNTEAFF
TRBV18	TRBJ1-2	few	TRBD1	TGTGCCAGCTCAAACCGGACAGGGAGTTATGGCTACACCTTC	CASSNRTGSYGYTF
TRBV28	TRBJ2-4	.	.	TGTGCCAGCAGTTTACGCGGGGGTTCGGGGGCAGCCAAAAACATTCAGTACTTC	CASSLRGGSGAAKNIQYF
TRBV5-4	TRBJ2-3	many	.	TGTGCCAGCAGCAGCGACAGCACAGATACGCAGTATTTT	CASSSDSTDTQYF
TRBV4-2	TRBJ1-2	once	.	TGTGCCAGCAGCCAAGAACCAAAGGGGGGCTATGGCTACACCTTC	CASSQEPKGGYGYTF
TRBV5-4	TRBJ2-7	.	TRBD2	TGTGCCAGCAGCCCTGGCGGGGGGTCGGCTCGCGAGCAGTACTTC	CASSPGGGSAREQYF
TRBV5-4	TRBJ1-3	.	.	TGTGCCAGTCAGTGGGGCCCAGGGAGCTCTGGAAACACCATATATTTT	CASQWGPGSSGNTIYF
TRBV9	TRBJ2-5	few	TRBD2	TGTGCCAGCAGCCCGTCCGGGACTAGTGAGACCCAGTACTTC	CASSPSGTSETQYF
TRBV30	TRBJ1-1	.	.	TGTGCCTGGAGTCCCCCCCGACCGAACACTGAAGCTTTCTTT	CAWSPPRPNTEAFF
TRBV7-2	TRBJ1-6	.	TRBD1	TGTGCCAGCACGGACTCGGGACAGCATAATTCACCCCTCCACTTT	CASTDSGQHNSPLHF